Below, 20 T cell receptor beta chains from the same sample are listed, as sequenced in a study of OX40 agonist ivuxolimab in advanced cancers. The assay was immunoSEQ multiplex PCR, and TCRdb's table has in-frame clones only and misses some. Of roughly 50,000 clones in the sample, approximately 80% were seen once. This material consisted of CD4+ or CD8+ T cells sorted from blood, taken in a trial of the OX40 agonist ivuxolimab. The receptors derive from an adult with an advanced solid tumor such as melanoma, head and neck, liver or kidney cancer.

V and J are TRBV18 and TRBJ1-5, with 7 bases that match TRBD1. Germline CDR1 KGHSH, CDR2 LQKENI. The CDR3 consists of 15 residues. Losses at the gene ends were 5 bases for V and 7 bases for J; bases not matched to a gene: 11. CDR3 amino acids: CASSSTGDPSQPQHF. CDR3 sequence (DNA): TGTGCCAGCTCATCAACAGGGGACCCAAGCCAGCCCCAGCATTTT.

The chain has TRBV5-1 and TRBJ2-3; maybe TRBD2 (5 bases). The CDR3 consists of 13 residues. Germline loops: CDR1 SGHRS, CDR2 YFSETQ. V was clipped by 4 bases and J by 6 bases, with 12 bases between them. The CDR3 bases are TGCGCCAGCAGCGTGGACTCAACGGATACGCAGTATTTT. This codes for CASSVDSTDTQYF. Full variable domain (missing parts from reference TRBV5-1 and TRBJ2-3): KAGVTQTPRYLIKTRGQQVTLSCSPISGHRSVSWYQQTPGQGLQFLFEYFSETQRNKGNFPGRFSGRQFSNSRSEMNVSTLELGDSALYLCASSVDSTDTQYFGPGTRLTVL.

This chain connects TRBV5-1 to TRBJ2-4, with D perhaps matching TRBD1 or TRBD2 (5 bases each). CDR1 and CDR2 from the germline V gene are SGHRS and YFSETQ. CDR3 size: 12 residues. Trimming left V 0 bases short and J 7 bases short, with 5 bases between. The CDR3 DNA sequence: TGCGCCAGCAGCTTGGGGGGGAACATTCAGTACTTC. This codes for CASSLGGNIQYF.

The chain uses TRBV11-2 and TRBJ1-2, with 9 nucleotides matching TRBD1. Per germline, CDR1 SGHAT and CDR2 FQNNGV. The CDR3 has 16 residues. V was clipped by 5 bases and J by 6 bases; unmatched bases: 13. CDR3 nucleotides: TGTGCCAGCAGCCCCGCACCGACAGGGGGTCGAGATGGCTACACCTTC. Amino acid sequence: CASSPAPTGGRDGYTF.

V gene TRBV19 combines with J gene TRBJ2-1; D is unclear. The germline CDR1 and CDR2 sequences are LNHDA and SQIVND (reference sequence). V was shortened by 6 bases and J by 0 bases, with 9 bases between the two germline ends. CDR3 size: 14 residues. As DNA, the CDR3 is TGTGCCAGTAGGCAACAGAGCTCCTACAATGAGCAGTTCTTC. Translating gives CASRQQSSYNEQFF.

The CDR3 sequence: CASSKAGTDTQYF. CDR3 DNA sequence: TGTGCCAGCAGCAAAGCGGGCACAGATACGCAGTATTTT. The genes are TRBV21-1 and TRBJ2-3. TRBV21-1 is a listed pseudogene. This CDR3 is 13 amino acids long.

The chain recombines TRBV4-2 with TRBJ2-7, with a weak D call TRBD2 (6 bases). Germline values: CDR1 LGHNA, CDR2 YNFKEQ. V was shortened by 0 bases and J by 6 bases, with 15 bases between the two germline ends. The CDR3 extends over 15 amino acids. CDR3 bases: TGTGCCAGCAGCCAAGACACGTGGACTAACGGCGAGCAGTACTTC. Amino acid sequence: CASSQDTWTNGEQYF.

This rearrangement joins TRBV18 to TRBJ1-2, with TRBD1 matching over 11 bases. V lost 4 bases and J lost 2; bases outside the gene matches: 6. Germline V CDR1 and CDR2: KGHSH, LQKENI. The CDR3 has 16 amino acids. The CDR3 sequence: CASSRGQGAANYGYTF. The CDR3 region has the DNA TGTGCCAGCTCACGAGGACAGGGGGCAGCAAACTATGGCTACACCTTC.

The chain has TRBV7-9 and TRBJ2-4; unclear D gene. Trimming left V 1 base short and J 8 bases short, with 15 bases between. Per germline, CDR1 SEHNR and CDR2 FQNEAQ (reference sequence). This CDR3 comprises 15 residues. The CDR3: CASSLEFRSADIQYF. The CDR3 nucleotides are TGTGCCAGCAGCTTAGAGTTTCGGAGCGCGGACATTCAGTACTTC.

Note on this clone: Being one base from a much bigger clone, this may be a read error. This sequence joins TRBV28 and TRBJ2-6; D unresolved. With 6 bases removed from V and 0 bases from J, the gap between germline ends came to 9 bases. CDR1 and CDR2 (germline): MDHEN, SYDVKM. The CDR3 length is 15 residues. The CDR3 protein is CASSPQASGANVLTF. The CDR3, as DNA: TGTGCCAGCAGCCCTCAGGCCTCTGGGGCCAACGTCCTGACTTTC.

J is TRBJ1-2 and V is TRBV5-1; a possible D gene is TRBD1 (5 bases). The V end lost 4 bases, the J end lost 4 bases, and 14 bases lay between the germline ends. This CDR3 region has 14 residues. Germline CDR1 reads SGHRS; CDR2 reads YFSETQ. CDR3: CASSPGGRIYGYTF. DNA of the CDR3: TGCGCCAGCAGCCCCGGGGGTAGGATCTATGGCTACACCTTC.

The chain joins TRBV28 to TRBJ2-7, with D hard to call. The CDR3 loop spans 12 amino acids. Germline CDR1 reads MDHEN; CDR2 reads SYDVKM. Deletions cut 3 bases from V and 3 bases from J, with 6 bases between. Written as DNA, the CDR3 is TGTGCCAGCAGTTTGGTCCTCTACGAGCAGTACTTC. Its translation: CASSLVLYEQYF.

The rearrangement links TRBV29-1 to TRBJ2-5; maybe TRBD1 (6 bases). The ends were cut back, 4 bases at V and 5 bases at J, with 11 bases in the middle. This CDR3 spans 12 amino acids. The germline CDR1 and CDR2 sequences are SQVTM and ANQGSEA. CDR3 in amino acids: CSVGQVGETQYF. Here the CDR3 DNA reads TGCAGCGTTGGACAGGTGGGGGAGACCCAGTACTTC.

V gene TRBV2 combines with J gene TRBJ1-6; D is uncertain. V gave up 3 bases and J gave up 5 bases, with 23 bases separating them. CDR1 SNHLY and CDR2 FYNNEI come from the germline V gene. The CDR3 contains 19 residues. This chain's CDR3 is CASSEPSVMTPGDNSPLHF. The CDR3 DNA reads TGTGCCAGCAGTGAGCCTTCGGTGATGACTCCCGGGGATAATTCACCCCTCCACTTT.

The CDR3 DNA reads as TGTGCCAGCAGTCCGGTCTGGGACTCCCCCGAGCAGTACTTC. Protein sequence: CASSPVWDSPEQYF. This chain uses TRBV27 with TRBJ2-7, with D perhaps TRBD2 (6 bases). The V end was cut by 5 bases, the J end by 6 bases, with 17 bases between. CDR3 length equals 14 residues. CDR1 MNHEY and CDR2 SMNVEV come from the germline V gene (reference sequence).

The table lists this clone with a count of one. The genes are TRBV5-4 and TRBJ2-7; 11 bases map to TRBD1. The V gene end was trimmed by 8 bases and the J gene end by 5 bases; junction bases not matched to a gene: 9. The CDR3 has 14 amino acids. Germline V gene lookup returns CDR1 SGHNT and CDR2 YYREEE (reference sequence). The CDR3 sequence: CASLDRGRPHEQYF. CDR3 DNA sequence: TGTGCCAGTTTGGACAGGGGGCGCCCCCACGAGCAGTACTTC.

The chain joins TRBV7-9 to TRBJ2-1; the match to TRBD2 covers 13 bases. The V gene end was trimmed by 5 bases and the J gene end by 1 base; junction bases not matched to a gene: 11. The germline V gene has CDR1 SEHNR and CDR2 FQNEAQ (reference sequence). There are 19 residues in the CDR3. The CDR3 DNA reads as TGTGCCAGCAGCCCCAGCCTCCGGACTAGCGGGGGTTCCTACAATGAGCAGTTCTTC. It specifies CASSPSLRTSGGSYNEQFF.

The chain employs TRBV5-1 and TRBJ2-1, with TRBD1 identical over 8 bases. Trimming cost V 4 bases and J 0 bases; bases outside gene matches: 9. The length of the CDR3 is 17 residues. CDR1 is SGHRS and CDR2 is YFSETQ in the germline V gene. CDR3 sequence reads: CASSVWGTGNSYNEQFF. CDR3 nucleotides: TGCGCCAGCAGCGTATGGGGGACAGGCAACTCCTACAATGAGCAGTTCTTC.

This clone was observed a handful of times. The rearrangement joins TRBV4-1 to TRBJ1-5; D possibly corresponds to TRBD1 (6 bases). Germline values: CDR1 MGHRA, CDR2 YSYEKL. This CDR3 spans 15 amino acids. V was pared by 0 bases and J by 4 bases, with 10 bases between. The CDR3 DNA reads as TGCGCCAGCAGCCAAGAGGGGAGGGGGAATCAGCCCCAGCATTTT. Translation: CASSQEGRGNQPQHF.

This clone came up once. The rearrangement joins TRBV27 to TRBJ2-7; TRBD2 matches 11 bases. CDR1 is MNHEY, CDR2 SMNVEV, per germline (reference sequence). CDR3 length: 18 amino acids. Trimming at V came to 6 bases and at J to 7 bases, leaving 20 bases not matched to a gene. DNA for the CDR3: TGTGCCAGCAGCGGCCAGGGGCTAGCGGGGGGACCAGCTCTGGAGCAGTACTTC. Encoded protein: CASSGQGLAGGPALEQYF.